The subject of this entry is one TCR beta chain. Generated by immunoSEQ multiplex PCR, the TCRdb table keeps only in-frame clones and is missing some. The table lists about 79,000 clones, 90% of them singletons. This sample is part of a study of OX40 agonist ivuxolimab in advanced cancers. The CDR3 totals 13 residues. V was cut by 2 bases and J by 2 bases, with 6 bases left in between. CDR1 is KGHSY and CDR2 is FQNENV in the germline V gene. The material sequenced was CD4+ or CD8+ T cells sorted from blood, taken in a trial of the OX40 agonist ivuxolimab. The gene calls are TRBV16 and TRBJ2-5; the D is unclear. This clonotype was sampled from an adult with an advanced solid tumor such as melanoma, head and neck, liver or kidney cancer. The CDR3 DNA sequence: TGTGCCAGCAGCCAAGGTCAGCAAGAGACCCAGTACTTC. This sequence encodes CASSQGQQETQYF. Drawing the rest from reference TRBV16 and TRBJ2-5, the complete variable domain is GEEVAQTPKHLVRGEGQKAKLYCAPIKGHSYVFWYQQVLKNEFKFLISFQNENVFDETGMPKERFSAKCLPNSPCSLEIQATKLEDSAVYFCASSQGQQETQYFGPGTRLLVL.